This T cell receptor (beta chain) comes out of a study of T cells in Graves' hyperthyroidism and ophthalmopathy. The CDR3 runs 21 residues. J lost 5 bases, V lost 1 base, and 22 bases had no gene match. This clonotype has a count of ten or more. A lack of ophthalmopathy progression within 18 months defined stable Graves' hyperthyroidism. Amplification targeted TCR beta CDR3 regions from RNA transcripts. In the first-round RT-PCR of the TCR CDR3, the HTBI primer set was used. TCRdb itself ran the multiplex PCR reads through MiXCR, one entry per CDR3 protein. Counted here are approximately 380,000 distinct CDR3 sequences, approximately 19% occurring once; the ten biggest clones make up about 3.7%.

V is TRBV12-3 or TRBV12-4 and J is TRBJ2-5; 10 bases are a match to TRBD2. The sequencing input was blood. This TCR derives from a woman aged 18-30 years with Graves' hyperthyroidism. CDR3 protein: CASSLVSRFGAGGRSMETQYF. CDR3 in DNA: TGTGCCAGCAGTTTAGTCTCCCGCTTTGGAGCGGGGGGGCGGAGTATGGAGACCCAGTACTTC.